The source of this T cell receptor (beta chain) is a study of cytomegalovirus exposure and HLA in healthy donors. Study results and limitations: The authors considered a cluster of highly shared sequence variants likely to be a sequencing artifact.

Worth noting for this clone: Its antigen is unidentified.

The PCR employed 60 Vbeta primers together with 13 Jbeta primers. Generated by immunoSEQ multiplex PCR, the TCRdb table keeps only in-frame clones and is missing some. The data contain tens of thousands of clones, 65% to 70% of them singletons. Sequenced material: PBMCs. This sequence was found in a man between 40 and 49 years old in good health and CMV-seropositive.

The CDR3 region is CASSQFRYEQYF. The CDR3 nucleotides read TGTGCCAGCAGCCAATTCCGCTACGAGCAGTACTTC. The chain uses TRBV16 and TRBJ2-7; D not resolved. With 1 base removed from V and 3 bases from J, the gap between germline ends came to 4 bases. There are 12 residues in the CDR3. Germline lookup yields CDR1 KGHSY and CDR2 FQNENV.